One sample yielded the 8 T cell receptor beta chains listed below, sequenced in a study of T cells expressing NK-cell markers. TCRdb re-called the 5' RACE reads, yielding one record per CDR3 amino acid sequence without DNA. Recorded for this sample: some 190,000 distinct CDR3 sequences. The specimen was blood T cells: a sorted CD56 or NKG2C T cell subset, CD4+ or CD8+ T cells, or bulk PBMC T cells (not recorded which). The receptors were sampled from a man aged 18-70 years in good health.

The J gene is TRBJ2-1, the V gene TRBV4-1; the TCRdb D gene call, TRBD2, has no DNA to confirm it. CDR1 and CDR2 from the germline V gene are MGHRA and YSYEKL. The CDR3 has 16 amino acids. The CDR3 sequence is CASSHAYAGSSDEQFF.

The gene calls are TRBV7-7 and TRBJ2-5; TCRdb proposes TRBD2, but this gene call is untestable without DNA. The CDR3 is made up of 16 amino acids. CDR1 is SSHAT and CDR2 is FNYEAQ in the germline V gene (reference sequence). The CDR3 here is CASSPWTSGGGETQYF.

The chain combines TRBV27 with TRBJ1-1; TCRdb's D call of TRBD1 is untestable without DNA. The CDR3 has 14 residues. CDR1 is MNHEY, CDR2 SMNVEV, per germline (reference sequence). The CDR3 region is CASSLWGMNTEAFF.

The rearrangement joins TRBV19 to TRBJ2-7; TCRdb lists TRBD1, though no DNA is available to test this call. The length of the CDR3 is 15 residues. CDR1 is LNHDA, CDR2 SQIVND, per germline (reference sequence). The CDR3 protein is CASSSDREWSYEQYF.

V gene TRBV9 combines with J gene TRBJ1-6. The CDR3 length is 15 residues. Germline CDR1 is SGDLS and CDR2 is YYNGEE. The chain's CDR3 is CASSVAGFGNSPLHF. The variable domain in full, completed from reference TRBV9 and TRBJ1-6, reads DSGVTQTPKHLITATGQRVTLRCSPRSGDLSVYWYQQSLDQGLQFLIQYYNGEERAKGNILERFSAQQFPDLHSELNLSSLELGDSALYFCASSVAGFGNSPLHFGNGTRLTVT.

This chain uses TRBV19 with TRBJ1-2; TCRdb calls TRBD1, which cannot be checked without DNA. Germline V CDR1 and CDR2: LNHDA, SQIVND (reference sequence). This CDR3 is built from 13 residues. The CDR3 loop is CASTAWGRSGYTF.

This sequence joins TRBV4-2 and TRBJ1-5; TCRdb reports TRBD1, a call that lacks DNA to check it against. The V gene's germline CDR1 is LGHNA and CDR2 YNFKEQ. The CDR3 contains 14 residues. The CDR3 sequence: CASSQGTGAQPQHF.

This chain joins TRBV6-2 or TRBV6-3 and TRBJ2-7; no DNA is available, so the TRBD1 call from TCRdb remains unchecked. Germline assignment: CDR1 MNHEY and CDR2 SVGEGT. The CDR3 has 13 amino acids. The CDR3 reads CASSPGGLYEQYF.